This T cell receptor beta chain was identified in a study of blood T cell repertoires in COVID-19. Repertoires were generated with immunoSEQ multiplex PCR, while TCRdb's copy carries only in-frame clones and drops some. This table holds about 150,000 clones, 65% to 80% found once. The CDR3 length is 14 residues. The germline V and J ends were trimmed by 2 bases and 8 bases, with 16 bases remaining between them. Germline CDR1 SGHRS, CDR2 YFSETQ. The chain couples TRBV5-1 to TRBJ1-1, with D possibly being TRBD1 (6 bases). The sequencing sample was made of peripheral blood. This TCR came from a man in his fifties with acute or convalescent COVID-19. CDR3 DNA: TGCGCCAGCAGCTTACAGGACAGTTCACCGGAAGCTTTCTTT. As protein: CASSLQDSSPEAFF.